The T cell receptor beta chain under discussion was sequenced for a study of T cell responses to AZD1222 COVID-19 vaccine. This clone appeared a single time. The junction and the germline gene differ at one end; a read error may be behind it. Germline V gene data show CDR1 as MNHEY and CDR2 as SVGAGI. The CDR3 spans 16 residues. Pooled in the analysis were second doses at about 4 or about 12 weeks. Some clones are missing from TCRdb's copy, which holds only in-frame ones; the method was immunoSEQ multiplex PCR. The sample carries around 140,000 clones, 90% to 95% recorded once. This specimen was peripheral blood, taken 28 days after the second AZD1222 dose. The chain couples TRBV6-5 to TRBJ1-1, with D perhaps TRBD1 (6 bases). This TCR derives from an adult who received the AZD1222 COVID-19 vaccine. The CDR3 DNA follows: TGTGCCAGCAGCTACTTCCGGGACACAAGACCCACTGAAGCTTTCTTT. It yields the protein CASSYFRDTRPTEAFF.